This T cell receptor beta chain originates from a study of beta chain features in type 1 diabetes. The germline gives CDR1 DFQATT, CDR2 SNEGSKA (reference sequence). The CDR3 runs to 11 residues. The investigators reverse transcribed all of the isolated RNA, so they sequenced expressed TCRB transcripts. TCRdb's copy holds only in-frame clones and misses some; the assay was immunoSEQ multiplex PCR. The sample yields roughly 240,000 clones, around 68% seen once. As to this clone: The target antigen is unknown. The junction departs from the called germline gene at one end, perhaps through a read error.

Stem cell-like memory, regulatory, central memory and naive CD4+ cells were sorted via CD45RO/CCR7/CD25/CD127/CD95/CD27. Study-wide points: A potential influence of HLA type upon TCRB rearrangement remained unresolved herein.

The sample was naive CD4+ T cells from blood. The chain uses TRBV20-1 and TRBJ2-1; D is ambiguous. The receptor's source is a man aged 30 to 39 in good health. The CDR3 DNA reads TGCAGTGTTAGATTCTACAATGAGCAGTTCTTC. This translates into CSVRFYNEQFF.